The clone carrying this T cell receptor (beta chain) has ten or more counts. Its antigen is as yet unknown. The record originates from a study of T-cell reconstitution after alpha-beta-depleted transplantation in children. Whole-study findings and limits: It was newly produced T cells that mostly accounted for T-cell counts and diversity one year after transplant. Surviving thymic progenitors and recipient T cells were the source of high TCRbeta diversity at day 60 in some patients.

Unique molecular identifiers were incorporated during preparation of the TCRbeta library. TCRdb reprocessed the PCR reads via MiXCR and lists one record per CDR3 protein. Found here are about 200,000 distinct CDR3 sequences, approximately 7% of them singletons; the top ten hold approximately 6%. The CDR3 has 18 amino acids. The starting material was PBMCs, obtained before TCRalphabeta/CD19-depleted stem cell transplant. The clonotype was recovered from a boy under 10 years old with acute lymphoblastic leukemia, due to receive a stem cell transplant. This chain joins TRBV21-1 and TRBJ1-3; the DNA was not used to check the table's D call, TRBD1. TRBV21-1 is given as a pseudogene. CDR3 loop: CASSKFQIQVVAGNTIYF. The CDR3 bases are TGTGCCAGCAGCAAATTCCAAATACAGGTTGTCGCTGGAAACACCATATATTTT.